The present TCR beta chain was sequenced within a study of OX40 agonist ivuxolimab in advanced cancers. Peripheral blood came from all dose cohorts at three timepoints. Using immunoSEQ multiplex PCR, the repertoire was profiled, and TCRdb retains in-frame clones only, with some absent. The profile shows 55,000 to 85,000 clones, around 80% of them singletons. This clone was found a few times. Trimming shortened V by 5 bases and J by 8 bases, and 15 bases separated the two germline ends. The CDR3 consists of 14 residues. CDR1 and CDR2 from the germline V gene are SGHVS and FQNEAQ. This sequence joins TRBV7-8 and TRBJ1-4; TRBD1 might be the D (6 bases). The clonotype comes from an adult with an advanced solid tumor such as melanoma, head and neck, liver or kidney cancer. Here the sequenced sample was CD4+ or CD8+ T cells sorted from blood, taken in a trial of the OX40 agonist ivuxolimab. CDR3 DNA sequence: TGTGCCAGCAGCAGGGGGAGATTTCTGGAAAAACTGTTTTTT. Its translation is CASSRGRFLEKLFF.